These T cell receptor beta chains were read from a single sample in a study. TCRdb reprocessed the RT-PCR reads with MiXCR, giving one entry per CDR3 protein. The data show almost 700,000 distinct CDR3 sequences, with 14% seen just once and roughly 3.9% held by the top ten. Sequencing was carried out using memory CD4+ T cells from blood. These TCRs come from a female donor in good health, serving as a healthy control. The CDR3 runs from the conserved cysteine through the conserved F or W. Each record gives: J gene, clone size, D gene, V gene, CDR3 protein, CDR3 DNA. A D gene is named only where the DNA matches it firmly. Rows may omit the clone size; those that give it use once, few, many or a size class.

TRBJ2-3	many	TRBD1	TRBV10-3	CAINQDRVLDTQYF	TGTGCCATCAATCAGGACAGGGTACTAGATACGCAGTATTTT
TRBJ1-5	NA	NA	TRBV29-1	CSVRQVGQPQHF	TGCAGCGTTCGACAGGTCGGCCAGCCCCAGCATTTT
TRBJ2-5	NA	TRBD2	TRBV10-3	CAISESASGRGFQETQYF	TGTGCCATCAGTGAGTCAGCTAGCGGGAGGGGATTCCAAGAGACCCAGTACTTC
TRBJ2-7	many	NA	TRBV30	CAWNPDSHSYEQYF	TGTGCCTGGAATCCGGACTCCCACTCCTACGAGCAGTACTTC
TRBJ2-1	NA	TRBD2	TRBV4-2	CASSQVGTSGYNEQFF	TGTGCCAGCAGCCAGGTTGGGACTAGCGGGTACAATGAGCAGTTCTTC
TRBJ1-5	few	TRBD1	TRBV29-1	CSVGGTDPNQPQHF	TGCAGCGTTGGGGGGACAGACCCCAATCAGCCCCAGCATTTT
TRBJ2-1	many	NA	TRBV6-5	CASSQGGIQGAGQFF	TGTGCCAGCAGTCAAGGGGGGATCCAGGGAGCAGGGCAGTTCTTC
TRBJ1-1	few	TRBD1	TRBV18	CASRTGVTDTEAFF	TGTGCCAGCAGGACAGGGGTGACGGACACTGAAGCTTTCTTT
TRBJ2-1	few	TRBD2	TRBV29-1	CSGALQRGYSYNEQFF	TGCAGCGGGGCGCTTCAGCGGGGCTACTCCTACAATGAGCAGTTCTTC
TRBJ1-1	NA	NA	TRBV27	CASSREGGLANTEAFF	TGTGCCAGCAGTCGGGAGGGGGGGCTGGCGAACACTGAAGCTTTCTTT
TRBJ1-2	NA	NA	TRBV12-3/TRBV12-4	CASSLSQGSGYTF	TGTGCCAGCAGTTTAAGTCAAGGATCTGGCTACACCTTC
TRBJ1-5	few	NA	TRBV20-1	CSAPPGYNQPQHF	TGCAGTGCCCCCCCAGGGTACAATCAGCCCCAGCATTTT
TRBJ2-3	NA	TRBD2	TRBV7-2	CASSSLYQTGLAGTDTQYF	TGTGCCAGCAGCTCCCTCTACCAGACAGGTCTAGCGGGAACAGATACGCAGTATTTT
TRBJ2-2	NA	NA	TRBV7-2	CASSLVERAGELFF	TGTGCCAGCAGCTTAGTTGAGAGGGCCGGGGAGCTGTTTTTT
TRBJ1-5	few	NA	TRBV15	CATSRVKGGGPQHF	TGTGCCACCAGCAGAGTTAAGGGAGGTGGGCCCCAGCATTTT
TRBJ2-2	many	NA	TRBV27	CASSFDTGELFF	TGTGCCAGCAGTTTCGACACCGGGGAGCTGTTTTTT
TRBJ2-1	many	NA	TRBV20-1	CSARVGSSYNEQFF	TGCAGTGCTAGAGTGGGGAGCTCCTACAATGAGCAGTTCTTC
TRBJ2-5	NA	TRBD2	TRBV5-1	CASNPTSGLGEETQYF	TGCGCCAGCAACCCGACTAGCGGCCTTGGGGAAGAGACCCAGTACTTC
TRBJ1-6	NA	NA	TRBV3-1	CASTRRNSPLHF	TGTGCCAGCACCCGGCGGAATTCACCCCTCCACTTT
TRBJ1-2	NA	TRBD1	TRBV6-5	CASSTGTGALYGYTF	TGTGCCAGCAGTACCGGGACAGGGGCGCTCTATGGCTACACCTTC
TRBJ2-6	few	NA	TRBV7-2	CASSLWASGANVLTF	TGTGCCAGCAGCTTGTGGGCATCTGGGGCCAACGTCCTGACTTTC
TRBJ2-2	NA	TRBD2	TRBV7-2	CASSLVGSGGRWTGELFF	TGTGCCAGCAGCTTAGTAGGAAGCGGGGGGCGATGGACCGGGGAGCTGTTTTTT
TRBJ1-1	few	NA	TRBV30	CAWGPGTTEAFF	TGTGCCTGGGGACCAGGGACCACTGAAGCTTTCTTT
TRBJ1-1	NA	TRBD1	TRBV6-2/TRBV6-3	CASSPLGQGARNTEAFF	TGTGCCAGCAGTCCCCTCGGTCAGGGGGCACGAAACACTGAAGCTTTCTTT
TRBJ2-2	many	NA	TRBV7-6	CASSSQRLTGELFF	TGTGCCAGCAGCTCCCAGAGGTTGACCGGGGAGCTGTTTTTT
TRBJ2-3	few	NA	TRBV5-1	CASSLHGLAGSDTQYF	TGCGCCAGCAGCTTGCATGGCTTAGCAGGGTCAGATACGCAGTATTTT